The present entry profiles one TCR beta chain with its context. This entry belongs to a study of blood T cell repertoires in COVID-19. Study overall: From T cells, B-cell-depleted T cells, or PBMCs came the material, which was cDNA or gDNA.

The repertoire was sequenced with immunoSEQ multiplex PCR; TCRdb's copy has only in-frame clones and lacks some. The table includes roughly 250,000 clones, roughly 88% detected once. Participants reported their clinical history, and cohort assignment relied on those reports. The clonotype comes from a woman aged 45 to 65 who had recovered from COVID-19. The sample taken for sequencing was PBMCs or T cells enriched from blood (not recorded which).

CDR3 bases: TGTGCCAGCAGCCTCGAGACAGGTCGGGCTTTCTTT. It codes for CASSLETGRAFF. This chain connects TRBV28 to TRBJ1-1; D possibly corresponds to TRBD1 (6 bases). The CDR3 extends over 12 amino acids. Germline V gene lookup returns CDR1 MDHEN and CDR2 SYDVKM. V was shortened by 6 bases and J by 11 bases, with 16 bases between the two germline ends.